This passage covers 4 T cell receptor beta chains from one sample sequenced in a study of CD8 T cells in ankylosing spondylitis. TCRdb re-derived calls from the 5' RACE reads in MiXCR, one entry per CDR3 protein. This table has some 250,000 distinct CDR3 sequences, around a tenth appearing once. Sequenced sample: blood, either unsorted or a sorted T cell fraction (not recorded which). Every receptor here comes from a male donor with ankylosing spondylitis or in good health (not recorded which).

Many counts were recorded for this clonotype. The chain combines TRBV5-1 with TRBJ2-1, with D unclear. There are 12 residues in the CDR3. CDR1 is SGHRS and CDR2 is YFSETQ in the germline V gene. Trimming pared 10 bases from V and 5 bases from J, leaving 13 bases between. The CDR3 here is CAAVVGNNEQFF. The CDR3 coding sequence is TGCGCCGCAGTAGTTGGGAACAATGAGCAGTTCTTC.

In this sample, this clonotype turned up many times. The chain joins TRBV20-1 to TRBJ2-5, with D possibly matching TRBD1 (6 bases). Germline V gives CDR1 DFQATT, CDR2 SNEGSKA (reference sequence). This CDR3 is built from 13 residues. Trimming pared 6 bases from V and 2 bases from J, leaving 13 bases between. This CDR3 reads CSAEDSRQETQYF. DNA of the CDR3: TGCAGTGCGGAGGACAGTCGGCAAGAGACCCAGTACTTC.

This clonotype appeared many times. The V gene is TRBV20-1, the J gene TRBJ2-6; D not resolved. Deletions cut 5 bases from V and 0 bases from J, with 8 bases between. This CDR3 spans 14 amino acids. Germline assignment: CDR1 DFQATT and CDR2 SNEGSKA (reference sequence). As DNA, the CDR3 is TGCAGTGCTCGGACCAACTCTGGGGCCAACGTCCTGACTTTC. It encodes CSARTNSGANVLTF.

The chain combines TRBV19 with TRBJ1-5, with D unresolved. The germline CDR1 and CDR2 sequences are LNHDA and SQIVND (reference sequence). The CDR3 length is 14 residues. The V end was cut by 7 bases, the J end by 0 bases, with 10 bases between. The CDR3 bases are TGTGCCAGTAATGAAGGTCTTAGCAATCAGCCCCAGCATTTT. Translation: CASNEGLSNQPQHF.